The sequence of this TCR beta chain was determined in a study of post-analysis software for immune sequencing data. This clonotype has just a few counts. The target antigen is unknown. Per the germline V gene, CDR1 is ENHRY and CDR2 is SYGVKD. The V segment lost 4 bases and the J segment 6 bases; nucleotides outside the gene matches: 9. The CDR3 has 14 amino acids. Libraries were made from TCR beta cDNA, and they carried unique molecular identifiers. MiXCR, run by TCRdb on the PCR reads, gives a single entry per CDR3 protein. The sample consists of a few hundred thousand distinct CDR3 sequences, 34% of them appearing once. Regarding the study as a whole: Controls significantly exceeded multiple sclerosis patients in normalized Chao1 diversity. About five TRBV segments appeared more often in patients than in controls, and TRBV5-6, TRBV5-1 and TRBV20-1 were among these.

Sequenced: blood. The V and J genes are TRBV10-3 and TRBJ2-7; 7 bases align to TRBD1. This clonotype was sampled from a girl under 18 with multiple sclerosis. The CDR3 is CAISVAQGTREQYF. The CDR3 coding sequence is TGTGCCATCAGTGTTGCACAGGGGACCCGCGAGCAGTACTTC.